This T cell receptor (beta chain) is drawn from a study of blood T cells in healthy people across ages. CDR1 is MGHRA and CDR2 is YSYEKL in the germline V gene. The V and J ends lost 4 bases and 12 bases respectively, with 24 bases between them. The CDR3 length is 15 residues. The second PCR ran about 6 to 12 cycles with a sample-barcoded 5' primer and J-beta primers. TCRdb called the 5' RACE reads again in MiXCR, with one record for every CDR3 protein. The profile shows 1,300,000 or so distinct CDR3 sequences, approximately 59% of them singletons. Notes on the study in general: Estimated diversity across one million T cells was deemed an underestimate. A greater number of naive CD4+ cells and higher diversity distinguished long-lived donors from aged donors.

Remarks on this clonotype: Its target is unknown.

Sequenced: blood. This clonotype was obtained from a man between 18 and 35 years old in good health. This chain joins TRBV4-1 and TRBJ2-5; D gene unclear. CDR3 in amino acids: CASSPLWPPYTPEYF. Here the CDR3 DNA reads TGCGCCAGCAGCCCCCTCTGGCCCCCTTACACCCCTGAGTACTTC.